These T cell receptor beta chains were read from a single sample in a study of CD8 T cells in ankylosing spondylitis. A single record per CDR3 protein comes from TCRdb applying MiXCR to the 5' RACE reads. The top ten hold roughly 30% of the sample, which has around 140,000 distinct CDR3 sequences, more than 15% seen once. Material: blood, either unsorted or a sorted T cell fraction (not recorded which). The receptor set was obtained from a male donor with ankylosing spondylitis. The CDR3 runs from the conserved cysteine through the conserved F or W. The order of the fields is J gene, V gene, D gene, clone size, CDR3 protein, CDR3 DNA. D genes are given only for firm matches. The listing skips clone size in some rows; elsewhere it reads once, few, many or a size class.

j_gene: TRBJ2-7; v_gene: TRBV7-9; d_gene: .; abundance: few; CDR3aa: CASSGHGWEVYEQYF; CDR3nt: TGTGCCAGCAGCGGGCATGGGTGGGAAGTCTACGAGCAGTACTTC
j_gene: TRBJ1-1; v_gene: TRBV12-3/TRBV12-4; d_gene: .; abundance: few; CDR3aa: CASSWTVMNTEAFF; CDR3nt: TGTGCCAGCAGTTGGACAGTCATGAACACTGAAGCTTTCTTT
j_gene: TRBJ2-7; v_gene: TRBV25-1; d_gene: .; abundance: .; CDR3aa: CASRANPETYEQYF; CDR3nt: TGTGCCAGCAGGGCGAACCCAGAAACTTACGAGCAGTACTTC
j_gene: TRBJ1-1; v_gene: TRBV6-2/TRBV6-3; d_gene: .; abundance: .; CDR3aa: CASSYGRGESVLRDTEAFF; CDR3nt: TGTGCCAGCAGTTACGGGCGGGGGGAATCGGTTTTAAGGGACACTGAAGCTTTCTTT
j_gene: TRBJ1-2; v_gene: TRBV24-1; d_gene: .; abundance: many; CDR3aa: CATSIKTANYGYTF; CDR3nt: TGTGCCACCAGTATTAAGACAGCTAACTATGGCTACACCTTC
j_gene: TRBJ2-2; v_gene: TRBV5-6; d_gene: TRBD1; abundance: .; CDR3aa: CASSSPPWDRDTGELFF; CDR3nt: TGTGCCAGCAGCTCCCCACCCTGGGACAGGGACACCGGGGAGCTGTTTTTT
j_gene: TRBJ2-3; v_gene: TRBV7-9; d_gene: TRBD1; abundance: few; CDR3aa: CASRSGTGHTDTQYF; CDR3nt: TGTGCCAGCAGAAGCGGGACAGGGCACACAGATACGCAGTATTTT
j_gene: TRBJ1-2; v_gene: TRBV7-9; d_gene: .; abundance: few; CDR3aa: CASSPARGQNYGYTF; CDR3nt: TGTGCCAGCAGCCCAGCTCGAGGACAGAACTATGGCTACACCTTC
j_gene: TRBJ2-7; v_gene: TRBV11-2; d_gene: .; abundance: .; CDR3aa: CASRELGEQYF; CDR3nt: TGTGCCAGCAGGGAACTTGGCGAGCAGTACTTC
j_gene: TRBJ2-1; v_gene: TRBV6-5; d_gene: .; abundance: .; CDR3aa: CASSYSQNNEQFF; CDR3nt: TGTGCCAGCAGTTACTCGCAGAACAATGAGCAGTTCTTC
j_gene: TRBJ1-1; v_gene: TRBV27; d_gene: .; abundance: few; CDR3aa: CASSLKGEAFF; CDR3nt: TGTGCCAGCAGTTTAAAGGGTGAAGCTTTCTTT
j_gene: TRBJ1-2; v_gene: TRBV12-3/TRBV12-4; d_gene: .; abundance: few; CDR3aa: CASSRTQYVGYGYTF; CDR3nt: TGTGCCAGCAGCCGGACTCAGTACGTGGGATATGGCTACACCTTC
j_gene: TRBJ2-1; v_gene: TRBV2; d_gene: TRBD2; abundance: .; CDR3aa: CASRQTAGGARDEQFF; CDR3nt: TGTGCCAGCAGGCAGACAGCGGGAGGGGCCCGCGATGAGCAGTTCTTC
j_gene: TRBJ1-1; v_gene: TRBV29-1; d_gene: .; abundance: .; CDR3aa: CSGDQGTEAFF; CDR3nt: TGCAGCGGTGACCAGGGTACTGAAGCTTTCTTT